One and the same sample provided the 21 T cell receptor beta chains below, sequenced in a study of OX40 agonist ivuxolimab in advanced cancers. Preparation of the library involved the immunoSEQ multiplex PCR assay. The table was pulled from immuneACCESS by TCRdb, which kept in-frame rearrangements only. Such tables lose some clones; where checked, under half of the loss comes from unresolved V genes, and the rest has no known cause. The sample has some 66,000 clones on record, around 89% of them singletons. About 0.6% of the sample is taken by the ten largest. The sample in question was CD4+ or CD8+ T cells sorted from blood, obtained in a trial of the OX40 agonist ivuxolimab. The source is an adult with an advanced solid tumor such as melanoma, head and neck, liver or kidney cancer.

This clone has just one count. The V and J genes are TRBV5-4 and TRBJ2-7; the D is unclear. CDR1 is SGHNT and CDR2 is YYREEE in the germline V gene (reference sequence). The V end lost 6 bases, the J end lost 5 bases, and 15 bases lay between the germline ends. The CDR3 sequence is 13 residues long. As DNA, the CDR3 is TGTGCCAGCAAGTACACCGGAGAGAACGAGCAGTACTTC. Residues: CASKYTGENEQYF.

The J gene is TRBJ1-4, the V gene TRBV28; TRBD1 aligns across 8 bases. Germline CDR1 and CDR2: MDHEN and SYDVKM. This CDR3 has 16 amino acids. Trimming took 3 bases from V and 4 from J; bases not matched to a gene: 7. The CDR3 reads CASSFTVDRDNEKLFF. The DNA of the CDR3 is TGTGCCAGCAGTTTTACGGTGGACAGGGATAATGAAAAACTGTTTTTT.

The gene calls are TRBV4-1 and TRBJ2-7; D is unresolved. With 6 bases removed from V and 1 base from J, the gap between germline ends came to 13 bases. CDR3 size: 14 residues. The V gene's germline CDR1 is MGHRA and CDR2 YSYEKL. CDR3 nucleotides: TGCGCCAGCAGACCATCGGCGGAGTCCTACGAGCAGTACTTC. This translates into CASRPSAESYEQYF.

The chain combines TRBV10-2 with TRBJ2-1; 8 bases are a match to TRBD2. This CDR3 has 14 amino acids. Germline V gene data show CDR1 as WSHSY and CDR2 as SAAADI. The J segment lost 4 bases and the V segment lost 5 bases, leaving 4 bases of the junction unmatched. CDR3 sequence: CASSKSGGYNEQFF. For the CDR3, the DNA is TGCGCCAGCAGTAAAAGCGGGGGATACAATGAGCAGTTCTTC.

CDR3 in amino acids: CASSIHRPRYGYTF. In DNA, the CDR3 is TGTGCCAGCAGCATTCACAGGCCGAGGTATGGCTACACCTTC. The chain couples TRBV21-1 to TRBJ1-2; the D call in the table, TRBD1, was not verified against the DNA. TRBV21-1 is labeled a pseudogene. The CDR3 has 14 residues.

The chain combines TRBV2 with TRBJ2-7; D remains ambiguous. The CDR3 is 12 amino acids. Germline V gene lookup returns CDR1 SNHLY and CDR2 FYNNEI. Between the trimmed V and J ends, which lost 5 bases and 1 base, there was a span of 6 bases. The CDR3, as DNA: TGTGCCAGCAGTTGGGGTTCCTACGAGCAGTACTTC. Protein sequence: CASSWGSYEQYF.

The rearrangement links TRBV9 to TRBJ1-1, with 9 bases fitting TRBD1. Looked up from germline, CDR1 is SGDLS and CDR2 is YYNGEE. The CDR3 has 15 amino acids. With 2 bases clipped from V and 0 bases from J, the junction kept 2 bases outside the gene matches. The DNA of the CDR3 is TGTGCCAGCAGCGTGACAGGGGGTATGAACACTGAAGCTTTCTTT. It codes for CASSVTGGMNTEAFF.

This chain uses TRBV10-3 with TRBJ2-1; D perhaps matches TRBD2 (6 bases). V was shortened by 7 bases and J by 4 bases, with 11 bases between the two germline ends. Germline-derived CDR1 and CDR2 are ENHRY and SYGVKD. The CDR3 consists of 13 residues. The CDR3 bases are TGTGCCATCAACCCGGGGGAGTACAATGAGCAGTTCTTC. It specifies CAINPGEYNEQFF.

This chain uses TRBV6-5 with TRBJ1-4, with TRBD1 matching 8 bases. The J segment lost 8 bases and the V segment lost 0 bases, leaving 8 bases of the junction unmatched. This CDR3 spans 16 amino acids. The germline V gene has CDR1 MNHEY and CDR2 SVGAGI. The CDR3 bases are TGTGCCAGCAGTTACTCCCCCAGGGGGCAGGAGGAAAAACTGTTTTTT. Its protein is CASSYSPRGQEEKLFF.

The CDR3 reads CASSNRGSSPLHF. CDR3 nucleotide sequence: TGTGCCAGCAGTAACAGGGGGAGTTCGCCCCTCCACTTT. V and J are TRBV2 and TRBJ1-6, with TRBD1 identical over 8 bases. The CDR3 totals 13 residues. After removal of 5 bases from V and 13 bases from J, the junction contained 7 bases not matched to a gene. Looked up from germline, CDR1 is SNHLY and CDR2 is FYNNEI.

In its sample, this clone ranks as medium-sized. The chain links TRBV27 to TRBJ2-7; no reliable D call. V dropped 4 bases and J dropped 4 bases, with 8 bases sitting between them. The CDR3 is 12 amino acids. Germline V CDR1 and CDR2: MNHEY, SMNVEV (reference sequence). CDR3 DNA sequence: TGTGCCAGCAGTTCGGACGGGTACGAGCAGTACTTC. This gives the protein CASSSDGYEQYF.

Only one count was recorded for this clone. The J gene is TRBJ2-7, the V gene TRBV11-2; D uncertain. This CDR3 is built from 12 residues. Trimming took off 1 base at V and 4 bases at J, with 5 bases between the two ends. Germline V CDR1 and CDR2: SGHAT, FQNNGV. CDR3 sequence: CASSLVTYEQYF. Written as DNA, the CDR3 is TGTGCCAGCAGCTTAGTGACTTACGAGCAGTACTTC.

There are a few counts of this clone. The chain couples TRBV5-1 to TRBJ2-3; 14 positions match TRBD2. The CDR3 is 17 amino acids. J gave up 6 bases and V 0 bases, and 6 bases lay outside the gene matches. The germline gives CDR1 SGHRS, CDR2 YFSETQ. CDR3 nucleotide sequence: TGCGCCAGCAGCTTGGGAGGACTAGCGGGGGGTCATGATACGCAGTATTTT. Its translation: CASSLGGLAGGHDTQYF.

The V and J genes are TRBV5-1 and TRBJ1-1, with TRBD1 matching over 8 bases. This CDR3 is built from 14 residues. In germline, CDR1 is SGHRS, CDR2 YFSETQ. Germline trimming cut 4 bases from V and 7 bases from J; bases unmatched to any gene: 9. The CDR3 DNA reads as TGCGCCAGCAGCACCGGACAGGGACTAAGTGAAGCTTTCTTT. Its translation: CASSTGQGLSEAFF.

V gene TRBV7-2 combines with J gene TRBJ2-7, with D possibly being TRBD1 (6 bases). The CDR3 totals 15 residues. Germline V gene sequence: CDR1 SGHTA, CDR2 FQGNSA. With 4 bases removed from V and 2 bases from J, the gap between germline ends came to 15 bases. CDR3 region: CASSSSGASAYEQYF. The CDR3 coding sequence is TGTGCCAGCAGCTCGTCAGGGGCCTCGGCCTACGAGCAGTACTTC.

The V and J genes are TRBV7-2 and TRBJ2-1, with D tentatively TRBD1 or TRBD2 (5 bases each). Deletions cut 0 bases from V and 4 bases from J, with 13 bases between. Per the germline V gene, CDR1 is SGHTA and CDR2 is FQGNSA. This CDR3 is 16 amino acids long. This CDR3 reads CASSLAGTAGYNEQFF. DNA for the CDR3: TGTGCCAGCAGCTTAGCCGGGACGGCTGGATACAATGAGCAGTTCTTC.

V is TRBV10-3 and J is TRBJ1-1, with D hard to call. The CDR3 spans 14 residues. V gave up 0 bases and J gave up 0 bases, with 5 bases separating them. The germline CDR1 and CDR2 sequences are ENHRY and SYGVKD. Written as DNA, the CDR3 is TGTGCCATCAGTGAGTCGGGAGTGAACACTGAAGCTTTCTTT. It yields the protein CAISESGVNTEAFF.

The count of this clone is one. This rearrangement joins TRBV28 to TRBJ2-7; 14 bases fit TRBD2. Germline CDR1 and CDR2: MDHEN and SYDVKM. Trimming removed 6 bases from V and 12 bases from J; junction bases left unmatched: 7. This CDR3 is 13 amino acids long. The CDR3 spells CASRKPGLAGVYF. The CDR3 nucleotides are TGTGCCAGCAGGAAACCGGGACTAGCGGGGGTGTACTTC. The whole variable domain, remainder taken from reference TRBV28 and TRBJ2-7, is DVKVTQSSRYLVKRTGEKVFLECVQDMDHENMFWYRQDPGLGLRLIYFSYDVKMKEKGDIPEGYSVSREKKERFSLILESASTNQTSMYLCASRKPGLAGVYFGPGTRLTVT.

The CDR3 region is CASSIRERGHEQFF. CDR3 bases: TGTGCCAGTAGTATCCGGGAAAGGGGCCATGAGCAGTTCTTC. This chain uses TRBV19 with TRBJ2-1, with D tentatively TRBD1 or TRBD2 (5 bases each). Germline-derived CDR1 and CDR2 are LNHDA and SQIVND (reference sequence). This CDR3 spans 14 amino acids. V lost 3 bases and J 8 bases, leaving 14 bases between the germline ends.

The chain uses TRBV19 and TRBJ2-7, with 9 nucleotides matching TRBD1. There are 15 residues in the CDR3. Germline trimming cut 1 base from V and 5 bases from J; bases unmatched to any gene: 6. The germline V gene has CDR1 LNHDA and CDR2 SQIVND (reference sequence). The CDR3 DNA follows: TGTGCCAGTAGTATAGCCGGACAGGGGAAGCACGAGCAGTACTTC. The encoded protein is CASSIAGQGKHEQYF.

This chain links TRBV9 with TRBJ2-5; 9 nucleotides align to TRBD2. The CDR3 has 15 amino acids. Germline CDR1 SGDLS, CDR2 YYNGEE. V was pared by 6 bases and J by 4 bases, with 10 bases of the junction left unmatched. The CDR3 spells CASTFSGTSSETQYF. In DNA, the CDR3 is TGTGCCAGCACCTTTTCCGGGACTAGCTCAGAGACCCAGTACTTC. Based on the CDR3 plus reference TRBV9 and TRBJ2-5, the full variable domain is DSGVTQTPKHLITATGQRVTLRCSPRSGDLSVYWYQQSLDQGLQFLIQYYNGEERAKGNILERFSAQQFPDLHSELNLSSLELGDSALYFCASTFSGTSSETQYFGPGTRLLVL.